Below, 22 T cell receptor beta chains from the same sample are listed, as sequenced in a study of blood T cell repertoires in COVID-19. Profiling relied on immunoSEQ multiplex PCR, and the TCRdb table lists in-frame clones only, not all of them. This table holds around 310,000 clones, just under 90% found once. What was sequenced was PBMCs or T cells enriched from blood (not recorded which). The origin of the receptors is a woman aged 25 to 39 who had recovered from COVID-19.

J is TRBJ2-1 and V is TRBV4-3; 10 positions match TRBD2. The length of the CDR3 is 16 residues. V gave up 3 bases and J gave up 6 bases; unmatched junction bases: 8. The germline V gene encodes CDR1 LGHNA and CDR2 YSLEER. The CDR3 DNA is TGCGCCAGCAGCCATCGAATAGCGGGAGGACCCAATGAGCAGTTCTTC. This encodes CASSHRIAGGPNEQFF.

This clone was seen a single time. This rearrangement joins TRBV12-3 or TRBV12-4 to TRBJ1-1, with a possible D match to TRBD1 (6 bases). The CDR3 contains 12 residues. Between the trimmed V and J ends, which lost 8 bases and 4 bases, there was a span of 11 bases. The CDR3 DNA reads as TGTGCCAGCCTAATAGGGGGCACTGAAGCTTTCTTT. Its protein is CASLIGGTEAFF.

The J gene is TRBJ2-1, the V gene TRBV3-1 (or the pseudogene TRBV3-2), with TRBD2 identical over 12 bases. The CDR3 runs to 17 residues. With 0 bases clipped from V and 12 bases from J, the junction kept 12 bases outside the gene matches. Germline values: CDR1 LGHDT, CDR2 YNNKEL (reference sequence). CDR3 sequence reads: CASSQESLAGGRGGQFF. The CDR3 coding sequence is TGTGCCAGCAGCCAAGAATCACTAGCGGGAGGACGGGGGGGGCAGTTCTTC.

The chain employs TRBV5-6 and TRBJ1-1; possible D gene TRBD1, 6 bases. Trimming left V 6 bases short and J 0 bases short, with 21 bases between. This CDR3 has 17 amino acids. CDR1 and CDR2 from the germline V gene are SGHDT and YYEEEE. CDR3 sequence (DNA): TGTGCCAGCATTAAAACCGGGACACAAGGGCTGAACACTGAAGCTTTCTTT. This translates into CASIKTGTQGLNTEAFF.

The genes are TRBV28 and TRBJ1-1, with 8 bases fitting TRBD1. Germline lookup yields CDR1 MDHEN and CDR2 SYDVKM. V shed 8 bases and J 1 base; nucleotides not matched to a gene: 6. This CDR3 is 14 amino acids long. CDR3: CASYTQGANTEAFF. The CDR3 DNA reads as TGTGCCAGCTACACCCAGGGGGCGAACACTGAAGCTTTCTTT.

CDR3 amino acids: CASSFDRSSPLHF. The CDR3 nucleotides are TGTGCCAGCAGTTTTGACAGGTCCTCACCCCTCCACTTT. The V call is TRBV6-5, the J call TRBJ1-6; perhaps TRBD1 as D (6 bases). Deletions cut 4 bases from V and 10 bases from J, with 11 bases between. CDR3 length equals 13 residues. The germline gives CDR1 MNHEY, CDR2 SVGAGI.

A note on this clone: The junction does not match germline at one end; this may be a read error. The gene calls are TRBV28 and TRBJ1-2, with unresolved D. Germline assignment: CDR1 MDHEN and CDR2 SYDVKM. This CDR3 comprises 13 residues. The CDR3 coding sequence is TGTGCCAGCAGCCTGGGAGAGGACTATGGCTACACATTC. Residues: CASSLGEDYGYTF.

This clone was detected a few times. This rearrangement joins TRBV6-6 to TRBJ2-1; 13 bases are shared with TRBD2. CDR1 and CDR2 (germline): MNHNY, SVGAGI (reference sequence). This CDR3 region has 14 residues. The V and J ends lost 6 bases and 8 bases, in that order; junction bases with no gene match: 4. The CDR3 DNA is TGTGCCAGCAGCGGGACTAGCGGGAAGGATGAGCAGTTCTTC. This codes for CASSGTSGKDEQFF.

The chain recombines TRBV29-1 with TRBJ1-1, with 7 bases that match TRBD1. CDR3 length: 13 amino acids. The V segment lost 4 bases and the J segment 6 bases; nucleotides outside the gene matches: 8. Germline CDR1 reads SQVTM; CDR2 reads ANQGSEA. CDR3 nucleotides: TGCAGCGTTGCCGGTAGGGGGCGACCTGAAGCTTTCTTT. Amino acid sequence: CSVAGRGRPEAFF. Supplemented by reference TRBV29-1 and TRBJ1-1, the full variable domain reads SAVISQKPSRDICQRGTSLTIQCQVDSQVTMMFWYRQQPGQSLTLIATANQGSEATYESGFVIDKFPISRPNLTFSTLTVSNMSPEDSSIYLCSVAGRGRPEAFFGQGTRLTVV.

The V gene is TRBV10-3, the J gene TRBJ2-1, with a tentative D call TRBD1 (5 bases). V was shortened by 2 bases and J by 5 bases, with 7 bases between the two germline ends. Germline V gives CDR1 ENHRY, CDR2 SYGVKD. This CDR3 is 13 amino acids long. CDR3 amino acids: CAISEQTDNEQFF. The CDR3 coding sequence is TGTGCCATCAGTGAGCAGACAGACAATGAGCAGTTCTTC.

The chain has TRBV3-1 (or the pseudogene TRBV3-2) and TRBJ2-1; possibly TRBD2 for D (6 bases). The CDR3 has 16 amino acids. V lost 6 bases, J lost 0 bases, and 15 bases lay in between. The V gene's germline CDR1 is LGHDT and CDR2 YNNKEL (reference sequence). CDR3 loop: CASRPGLGSSYNEQFF. DNA for the CDR3: TGTGCCAGCAGACCGGGACTGGGGAGCTCCTACAATGAGCAGTTCTTC.

The V and J genes are TRBV4-1 and TRBJ2-7, with a weak D call TRBD1 (6 bases). Germline CDR1 MGHRA, CDR2 YSYEKL. The CDR3 loop spans 15 amino acids. V lost 0 bases and J lost 6, with 15 bases in between. The CDR3 coding sequence is TGCGCCAGCAGCCAAGAATCGGACAGACTAACCGAGCAGTACTTC. Amino acid sequence: CASSQESDRLTEQYF.

This clone is a singleton in its sample. CDR3 sequence (DNA): TGTGCCTGGAGTACTGGGACAGGGACTTACGAGCAGTACTTC. Encoded protein: CAWSTGTGTYEQYF. This chain joins TRBV30 and TRBJ2-7, with 9 bases aligning to TRBD1. CDR3 length: 14 amino acids. Germline assignment: CDR1 GTSNPN and CDR2 SVGIG (reference sequence). J was trimmed by 4 bases and V by 2 bases; bases with no gene match: 6.

The rearrangement joins TRBV18 to TRBJ2-7; tentative D call: TRBD1 (6 bases). CDR1 KGHSH and CDR2 LQKENI come from the germline V gene. V was pared by 3 bases and J by 7 bases, with 13 bases between. The CDR3 sequence is 13 residues long. The CDR3 coding sequence is TGTGCCAGCTCACCCCGGGACACCGAAGAGCAGTACTTC. Translation gives CASSPRDTEEQYF.

This clone came up once. The J gene is TRBJ1-2, the V gene TRBV9; tentative D call: TRBD1 (6 bases). Germline values: CDR1 SGDLS, CDR2 YYNGEE. The CDR3 spans 15 residues. Between the trimmed V and J ends, which lost 0 bases and 6 bases, there was a span of 15 bases. CDR3 nucleotide sequence: TGTGCCAGCAGCGTAGGGGAGGGGGGCATCGATGGCTACACCTTC. Translated, it gives CASSVGEGGIDGYTF. The full variable domain, in which reference TRBV9 and TRBJ1-2 provide the parts outside the CDR3, is DSGVTQTPKHLITATGQRVTLRCSPRSGDLSVYWYQQSLDQGLQFLIQYYNGEERAKGNILERFSAQQFPDLHSELNLSSLELGDSALYFCASSVGEGGIDGYTFGSGTRLTVV.

J is TRBJ2-3 and V is TRBV7-9, with 7 nucleotides matching TRBD1. CDR1 and CDR2 from the germline V gene are SEHNR and FQNEAQ (reference sequence). The junction had 16 bases not matched to a gene; V was cut back by 5 bases and J by 2 bases. The CDR3 length is 18 residues. The CDR3 here is CASSPGSGTAYYTDTQYF. CDR3 in DNA: TGTGCCAGCAGCCCGGGATCCGGGACAGCATACTACACAGATACGCAGTATTTT. Based on the CDR3 plus reference TRBV7-9 and TRBJ2-3, the full variable domain is DTGVSQNPRHKITKRGQNVTFRCDPISEHNRLYWYRQTLGQGPEFLTYFQNEAQLEKSRLLSDRFSAERPKGSFSTLEIQRTEQGDSAMYLCASSPGSGTAYYTDTQYFGPGTRLTVL.

V usage is TRBV15 and J usage is TRBJ2-2; weak D call: TRBD2 (6 bases). V shed 3 bases and J shed 9 bases, with 17 bases lying between them. From germline, CDR1 is LNHNV and CDR2 YYDKDF (reference sequence). This CDR3 region has 15 residues. The CDR3 nucleotides are TGTGCCACCAGCAGCCGTTCTGGGACTCCGCGGGAGCTGTTTTTT. Its protein is CATSSRSGTPRELFF.

This rearrangement joins TRBV9 to TRBJ2-1; 13 nucleotides align to TRBD2. V dropped 3 bases and J dropped 9; count of bases not matched to a gene: 3. The CDR3 length is 14 residues. Per germline, CDR1 SGDLS and CDR2 YYNGEE. The CDR3 DNA follows: TGTGCCAGCAGCGCGGGACTAGCGGGATTTGAGCAGTTCTTC. Translating it yields CASSAGLAGFEQFF.

The gene calls are TRBV6-6 and TRBJ2-3; TRBD2 matches at 10 bases. The CDR3 has 15 amino acids. The germline gives CDR1 MNHNY, CDR2 SVGAGI (reference sequence). The junction had 4 bases not matched to a gene; V was cut back by 5 bases and J by 2 bases. CDR3 in DNA: TGTGCCAGCAGTCCTAGCGGGAGTCTCACAGATACGCAGTATTTT. This encodes CASSPSGSLTDTQYF.

The CDR3 loop is CASSQDLDSYEQYF. The DNA for the CDR3 is TGCGCCAGCAGCCAAGATCTCGACAGCTACGAGCAGTACTTC. The chain combines TRBV4-3 with TRBJ2-7; a possible D gene is TRBD1 (5 bases). CDR1 and CDR2 (germline): LGHNA, YSLEER. V lost 0 bases and J lost 3, with 9 bases in between. This CDR3 is 14 amino acids long.

In its sample, this clone was seen once. The V gene is TRBV9, the J gene TRBJ2-5; TRBD2 matches 16 bases. Germline trimming cut 3 bases from V and 1 base from J; bases unmatched to any gene: 6. CDR1 and CDR2 (germline): SGDLS, YYNGEE. This CDR3 comprises 18 residues. The chain's CDR3 is CASSAGTSGRGFQETQYF. In nucleotides, the CDR3 is TGTGCCAGCAGCGCCGGGACTAGCGGGAGGGGGTTCCAAGAGACCCAGTACTTC.

V usage is TRBV10-3 and J usage is TRBJ1-1; 8 nucleotides line up with TRBD1. The V and J ends lost 8 bases and 1 base, in that order; junction bases with no gene match: 6. CDR1 and CDR2 (germline): ENHRY, SYGVKD. The CDR3 covers 14 residues. The CDR3: CAIGAGQGNTEAFF. The DNA for the CDR3 is TGTGCCATCGGGGCAGGACAGGGGAACACTGAAGCTTTCTTT.